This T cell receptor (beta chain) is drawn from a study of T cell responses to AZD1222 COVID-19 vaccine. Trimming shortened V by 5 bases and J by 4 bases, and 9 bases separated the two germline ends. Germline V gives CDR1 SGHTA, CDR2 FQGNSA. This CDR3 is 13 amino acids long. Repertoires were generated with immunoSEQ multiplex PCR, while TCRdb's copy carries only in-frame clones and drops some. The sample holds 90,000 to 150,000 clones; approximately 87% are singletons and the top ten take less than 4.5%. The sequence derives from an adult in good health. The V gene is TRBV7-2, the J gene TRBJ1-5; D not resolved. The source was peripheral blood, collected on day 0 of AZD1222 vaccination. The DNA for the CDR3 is TGTGCCAGCAGCCCCGTCATGAATCAGCCCCAGCATTTT. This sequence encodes CASSPVMNQPQHF.